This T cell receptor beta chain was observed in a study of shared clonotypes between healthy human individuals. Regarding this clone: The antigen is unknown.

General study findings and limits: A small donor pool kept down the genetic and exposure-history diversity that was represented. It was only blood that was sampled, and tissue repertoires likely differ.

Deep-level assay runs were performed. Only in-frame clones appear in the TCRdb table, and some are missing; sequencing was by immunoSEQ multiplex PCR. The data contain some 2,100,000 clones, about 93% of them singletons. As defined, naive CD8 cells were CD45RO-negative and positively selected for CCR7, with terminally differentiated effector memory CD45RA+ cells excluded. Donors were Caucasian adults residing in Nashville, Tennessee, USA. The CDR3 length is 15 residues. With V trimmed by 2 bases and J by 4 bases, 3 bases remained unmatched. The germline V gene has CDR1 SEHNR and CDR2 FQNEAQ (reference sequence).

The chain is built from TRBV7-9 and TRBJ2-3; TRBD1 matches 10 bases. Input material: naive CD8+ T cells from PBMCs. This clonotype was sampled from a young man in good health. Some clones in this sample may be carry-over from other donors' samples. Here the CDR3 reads CASSLLGQGSDTQYF. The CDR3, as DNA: TGTGCCAGCAGCTTATTGGGACAGGGGTCAGATACGCAGTATTTT. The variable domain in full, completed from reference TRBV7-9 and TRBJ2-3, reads DTGVSQNPRHKITKRGQNVTFRCDPISEHNRLYWYRQTLGQGPEFLTYFQNEAQLEKSRLLSDRFSAERPKGSFSTLEIQRTEQGDSAMYLCASSLLGQGSDTQYFGPGTRLTVL.